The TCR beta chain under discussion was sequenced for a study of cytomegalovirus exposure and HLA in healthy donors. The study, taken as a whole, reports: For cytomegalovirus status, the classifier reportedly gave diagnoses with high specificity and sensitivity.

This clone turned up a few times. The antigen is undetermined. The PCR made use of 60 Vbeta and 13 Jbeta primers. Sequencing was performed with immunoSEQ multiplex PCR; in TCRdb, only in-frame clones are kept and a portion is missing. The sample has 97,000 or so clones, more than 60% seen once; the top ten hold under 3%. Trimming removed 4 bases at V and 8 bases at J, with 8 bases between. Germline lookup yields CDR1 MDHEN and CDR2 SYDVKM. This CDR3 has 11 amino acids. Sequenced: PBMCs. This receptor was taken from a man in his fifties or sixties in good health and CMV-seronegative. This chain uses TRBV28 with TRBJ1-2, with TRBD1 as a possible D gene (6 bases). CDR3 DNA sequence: TGTGCCAGCAGTTACCAGGGGGGCTACACCTTC. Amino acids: CASSYQGGYTF.